This T cell receptor (beta chain) came from a study of T cells in Graves' hyperthyroidism and ophthalmopathy. TCR beta CDR3 sequences were amplified from RNA transcripts. With the HTBI primer set, the TCR CDR3 went through a first round of RT-PCR. TCRdb ran MiXCR on the multiplex PCR reads and lists one entry per CDR3 protein. The table lists around 300,000 distinct CDR3 sequences, approximately 20% of them singletons. The study's findings and limits: Blood also carried most thyroid clonotypes expanded above 0.001.

This CDR3 has 13 residues. CDR1 SGHRS and CDR2 YFSETQ come from the germline V gene. The V end was cut by 6 bases, the J end by 6 bases, with 16 bases between. This clonotype was detected many times. Antigen unknown. Clinical symptoms, serum thyroxine, TRAb, thyroid ultrasound and orbital computed tomography informed diagnoses. Sequenced input: blood. This sequence was found in a man aged 30 to 45 with Graves' ophthalmopathy. The chain recombines TRBV5-1 with TRBJ2-7, with D perhaps matching TRBD1 (6 bases). This chain's CDR3 is CASTSPGESEQYF. The DNA for the CDR3 is TGCGCCAGCACATCCCCAGGGGAGTCCGAGCAGTACTTC. The whole variable domain, remainder taken from reference TRBV5-1 and TRBJ2-7, is KAGVTQTPRYLIKTRGQQVTLSCSPISGHRSVSWYQQTPGQGLQFLFEYFSETQRNKGNFPGRFSGRQFSNSRSEMNVSTLELGDSALYLCASTSPGESEQYFGPGTRLTVT.